The clone carrying this T cell receptor beta chain was seen only once. This CDR3 spans 16 amino acids. Germline CDR1 is SGHRS and CDR2 is YFSETQ. The V segment lost 3 bases and the J segment 4 bases; nucleotides outside the gene matches: 6. This specimen belongs to a study of shared T cell receptors in the human thymus. Profiled with immunoSEQ multiplex PCR; TCRdb holds only in-frame clones, not every one. The data hold some 640,000 clones, with roughly 86% observed a single time. These data are also associated with another study on human thymus T cells.

Sequencing used thymocytes. The sequence was collected from a boy under two years old with a congenital heart defect. The chain employs TRBV5-1 and TRBJ2-2; 10 bases are a match to TRBD1. Here the CDR3 DNA reads TGCGCCAGCAGCTCCCCGGGACAGGGGATCACCGGGGAGCTGTTTTTT. Its protein is CASSSPGQGITGELFF. Looking up the rest from reference TRBV5-1 and TRBJ2-2 gives the full variable domain: KAGVTQTPRYLIKTRGQQVTLSCSPISGHRSVSWYQQTPGQGLQFLFEYFSETQRNKGNFPGRFSGRQFSNSRSEMNVSTLELGDSALYLCASSSPGQGITGELFFGEGSRLTVL.